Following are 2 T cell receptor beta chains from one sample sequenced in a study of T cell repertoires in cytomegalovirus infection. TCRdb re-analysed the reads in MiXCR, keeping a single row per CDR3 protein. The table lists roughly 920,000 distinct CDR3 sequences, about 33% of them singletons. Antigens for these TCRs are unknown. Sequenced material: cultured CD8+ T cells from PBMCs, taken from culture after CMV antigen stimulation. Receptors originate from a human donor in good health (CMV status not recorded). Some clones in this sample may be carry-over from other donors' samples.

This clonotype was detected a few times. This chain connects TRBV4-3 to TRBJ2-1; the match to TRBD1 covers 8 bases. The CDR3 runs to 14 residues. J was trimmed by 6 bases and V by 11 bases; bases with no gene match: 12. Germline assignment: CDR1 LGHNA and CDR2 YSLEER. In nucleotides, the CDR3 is TGCGCCCCCAGGGGGCAGGGGGAGTGCAATGAGCAGTTCTTC. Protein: CAPRGQGECNEQFF.

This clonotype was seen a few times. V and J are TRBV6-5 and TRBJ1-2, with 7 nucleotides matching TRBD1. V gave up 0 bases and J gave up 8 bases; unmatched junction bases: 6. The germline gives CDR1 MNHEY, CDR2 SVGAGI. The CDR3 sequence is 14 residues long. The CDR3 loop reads CASSYSSTGEGYTF. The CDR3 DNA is TGTGCCAGCAGTTACTCGAGCACAGGGGAGGGCTACACCTTC.